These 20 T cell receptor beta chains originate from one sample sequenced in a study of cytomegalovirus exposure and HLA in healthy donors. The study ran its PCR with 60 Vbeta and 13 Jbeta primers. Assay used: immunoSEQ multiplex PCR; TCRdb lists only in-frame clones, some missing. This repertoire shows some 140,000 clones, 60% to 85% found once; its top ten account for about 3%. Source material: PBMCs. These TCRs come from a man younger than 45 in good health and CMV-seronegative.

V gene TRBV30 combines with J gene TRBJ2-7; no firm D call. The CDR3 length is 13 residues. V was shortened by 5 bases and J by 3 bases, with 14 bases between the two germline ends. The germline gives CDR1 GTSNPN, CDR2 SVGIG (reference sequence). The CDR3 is CAWQEQLYYEQYF. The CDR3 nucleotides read TGTGCCTGGCAGGAACAGCTCTACTACGAGCAGTACTTC.

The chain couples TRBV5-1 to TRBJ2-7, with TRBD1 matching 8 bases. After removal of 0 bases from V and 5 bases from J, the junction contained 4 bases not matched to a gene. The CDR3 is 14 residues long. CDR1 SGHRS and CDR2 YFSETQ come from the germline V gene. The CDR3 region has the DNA TGCGCCAGCAGCTTGGGACAGGGGTACCACGAGCAGTACTTC. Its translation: CASSLGQGYHEQYF.

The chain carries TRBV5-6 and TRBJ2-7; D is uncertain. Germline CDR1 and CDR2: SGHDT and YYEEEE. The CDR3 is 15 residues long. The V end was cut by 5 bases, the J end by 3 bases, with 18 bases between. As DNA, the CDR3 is TGTGCCAGCAGTCGCTCCGGGTCAAGCGTCTACGAGCAGTACTTC. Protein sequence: CASSRSGSSVYEQYF.

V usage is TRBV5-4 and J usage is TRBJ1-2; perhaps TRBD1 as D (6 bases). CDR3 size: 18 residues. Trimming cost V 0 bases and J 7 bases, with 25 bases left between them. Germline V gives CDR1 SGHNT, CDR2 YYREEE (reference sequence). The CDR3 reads CASSLEALIIQGWGGYTF. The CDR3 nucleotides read TGTGCCAGCAGCTTGGAGGCCCTCATAATACAGGGATGGGGTGGCTACACCTTC.

Here the CDR3 DNA reads TGTGCCAGCTCACCTGCCTTGACAGGCTACGAGCAGTACTTC. Encoded protein: CASSPALTGYEQYF. This rearrangement joins TRBV18 to TRBJ2-7; weak D call: TRBD1 (6 bases). Trimming stripped 3 bases from V and 3 bases from J, with 12 bases between. This CDR3 spans 14 amino acids. The V gene's germline CDR1 is KGHSH and CDR2 LQKENI. Variable domain in full (rest from reference TRBV18 and TRBJ2-7): NAGVMQNPRHLVRRRGQEARLRCSPMKGHSHVYWYRQLPEEGLKFMVYLQKENIIDESGMPKERFSAEFPKEGPSILRIQQVVRGDSAAYFCASSPALTGYEQYFGPGTRLTVT.

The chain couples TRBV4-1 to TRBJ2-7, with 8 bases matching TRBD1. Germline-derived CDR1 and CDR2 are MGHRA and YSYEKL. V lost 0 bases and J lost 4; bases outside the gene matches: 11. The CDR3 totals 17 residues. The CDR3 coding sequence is TGCGCCAGCAGCCAAGATGGTGACAGGGGTGAACAGTACGAGCAGTACTTC. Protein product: CASSQDGDRGEQYEQYF.

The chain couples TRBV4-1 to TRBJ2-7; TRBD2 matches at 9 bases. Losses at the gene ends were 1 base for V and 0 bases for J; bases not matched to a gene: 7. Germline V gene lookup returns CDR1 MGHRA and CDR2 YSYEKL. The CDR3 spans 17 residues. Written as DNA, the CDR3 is TGCGCCAGCAGCCAAGTGGTAGGTAGCGGGAGCTCCTACGAGCAGTACTTC. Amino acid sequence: CASSQVVGSGSSYEQYF.

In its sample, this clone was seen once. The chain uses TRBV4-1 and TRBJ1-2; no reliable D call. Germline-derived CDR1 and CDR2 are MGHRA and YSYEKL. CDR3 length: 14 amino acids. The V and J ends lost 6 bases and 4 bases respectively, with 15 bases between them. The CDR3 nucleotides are TGCGCCAGCAGGATTCCGGGAGCCTCCTATGGCTACACCTTC. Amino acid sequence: CASRIPGASYGYTF.

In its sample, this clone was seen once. CDR3 residues: CASSQLATSTDTQYF. CDR3 in DNA: TGTGCCAGCAGCCAACTAGCGACTAGCACAGATACGCAGTATTTT. The rearrangement links TRBV14 to TRBJ2-3; TRBD2 is a possible D gene (6 bases). The V gene lost 2 bases and the J gene lost 0 bases, with 9 bases spanning the gap. Germline V gene data show CDR1 as SGHDN and CDR2 as FVKESK. CDR3 length equals 15 residues.

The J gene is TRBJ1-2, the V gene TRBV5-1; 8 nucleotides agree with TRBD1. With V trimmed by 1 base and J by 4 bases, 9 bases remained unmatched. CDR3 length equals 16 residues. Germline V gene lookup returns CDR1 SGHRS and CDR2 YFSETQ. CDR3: CASSLFTRGTGYGYTF. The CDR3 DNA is TGCGCCAGCAGCTTGTTTACTCGGGGGACAGGCTATGGCTACACCTTC.

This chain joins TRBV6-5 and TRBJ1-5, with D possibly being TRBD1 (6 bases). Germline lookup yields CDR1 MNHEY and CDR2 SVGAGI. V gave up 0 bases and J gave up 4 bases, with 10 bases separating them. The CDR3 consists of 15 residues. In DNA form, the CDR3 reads TGTGCCAGCAGTTACTCGATTCAGGGGAATCAGCCCCAGCATTTT. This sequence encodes CASSYSIQGNQPQHF.

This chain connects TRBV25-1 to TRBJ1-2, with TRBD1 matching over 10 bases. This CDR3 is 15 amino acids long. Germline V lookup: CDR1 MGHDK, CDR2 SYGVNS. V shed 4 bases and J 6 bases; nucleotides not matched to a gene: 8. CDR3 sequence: CASSGAGQGFHGYTF. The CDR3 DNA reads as TGTGCCAGCAGTGGGGCGGGACAGGGGTTTCATGGCTACACCTTC.

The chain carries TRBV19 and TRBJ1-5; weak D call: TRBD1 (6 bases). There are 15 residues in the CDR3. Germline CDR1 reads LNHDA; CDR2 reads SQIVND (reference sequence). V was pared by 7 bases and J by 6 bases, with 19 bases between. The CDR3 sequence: CASTYRGGAIQPQHF. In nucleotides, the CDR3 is TGTGCCAGTACCTACCGAGGGGGGGCGATTCAGCCCCAGCATTTT.

Here the CDR3 DNA reads TGTGCCAGCAAAGGTGTGGCAGGGTCGAACATTCAGTACTTC. Its protein product is CASKGVAGSNIQYF. The rearrangement joins TRBV2 to TRBJ2-4; the D gene is possibly TRBD1 (5 bases). Germline V gene data show CDR1 as SNHLY and CDR2 as FYNNEI. The CDR3 sequence is 14 residues long. V lost 7 bases and J lost 7, with 17 bases in between.

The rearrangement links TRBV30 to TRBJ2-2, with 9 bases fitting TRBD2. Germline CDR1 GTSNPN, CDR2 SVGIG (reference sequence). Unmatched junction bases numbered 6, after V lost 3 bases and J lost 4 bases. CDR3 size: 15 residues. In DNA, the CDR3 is TGTGCCTGGAGCTATAGCGGGAGTGGCACCGGGGAGCTGTTTTTT. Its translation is CAWSYSGSGTGELFF.

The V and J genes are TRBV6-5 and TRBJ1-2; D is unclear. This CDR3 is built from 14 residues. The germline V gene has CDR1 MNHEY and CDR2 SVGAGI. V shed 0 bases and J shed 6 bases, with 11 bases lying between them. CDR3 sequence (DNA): TGTGCCAGCAGTTACTCCGAGGGTGAAAATGGCTACACCTTC. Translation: CASSYSEGENGYTF.

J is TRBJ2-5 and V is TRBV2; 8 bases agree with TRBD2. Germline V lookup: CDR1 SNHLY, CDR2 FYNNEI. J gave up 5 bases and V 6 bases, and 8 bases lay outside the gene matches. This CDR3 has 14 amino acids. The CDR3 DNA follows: TGTGCCAGCAGAAGGGTAGCGGGACCGGAGACCCAGTACTTC. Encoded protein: CASRRVAGPETQYF. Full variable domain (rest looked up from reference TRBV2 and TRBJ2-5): EPEVTQTPSHQVTQMGQEVILRCVPISNHLYFYWYRQILGQKVEFLVSFYNNEISEKSEIFDDQFSVERPDGSNFTLKIRSTKLEDSAMYFCASRRVAGPETQYFGPGTRLLVL.

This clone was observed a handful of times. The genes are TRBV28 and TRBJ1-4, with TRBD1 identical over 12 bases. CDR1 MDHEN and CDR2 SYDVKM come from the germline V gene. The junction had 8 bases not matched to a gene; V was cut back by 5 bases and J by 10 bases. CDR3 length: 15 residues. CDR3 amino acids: CASSGTGGFVGKLFF. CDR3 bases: TGTGCCAGCAGTGGGACAGGGGGCTTTGTGGGAAAACTGTTTTTT.

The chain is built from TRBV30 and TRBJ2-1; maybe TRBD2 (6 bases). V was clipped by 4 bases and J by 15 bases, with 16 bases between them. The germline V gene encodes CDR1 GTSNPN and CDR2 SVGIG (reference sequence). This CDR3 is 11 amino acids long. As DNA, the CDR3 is TGTGCCTGGAAAGGAGCGGGTTTTTGGTTCTTC. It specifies CAWKGAGFWFF.

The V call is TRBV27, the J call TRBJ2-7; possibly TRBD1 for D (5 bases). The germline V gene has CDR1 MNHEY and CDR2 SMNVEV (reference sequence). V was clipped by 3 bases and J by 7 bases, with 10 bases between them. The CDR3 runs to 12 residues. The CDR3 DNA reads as TGTGCCAGCAGTTTCAGGGTAGGAGAGCAGTACTTC. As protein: CASSFRVGEQYF.